The entry that follows covers one T cell receptor (beta chain) sequence. Original methodology: Amplification of reference gene primers was used by the study to estimate nucleated cell counts. TCRdb's table, derived via immunoSEQ multiplex PCR, lists solely in-frame clones and lacks some. The V and J calls and the clone size are those of that table, but D and trimming were determined from the DNA. The table has 300,000 to 400,000 clones, roughly 90% seen once. The sample comes from a study of blood T cell repertoires in COVID-19. The wider study: Nucleic acid was either cDNA or gDNA, and it came from T cells, B-cell-depleted T cells, or PBMCs.

Input material: peripheral blood. This sequence originates from a woman aged 45 to 65 with active or convalescent COVID-19.

CDR3 bases: TGTGCCAGCAGTTCCGCCGGGACAGGGAGAATGAACTATGGCTACACCTTC. Protein product: CASSSAGTGRMNYGYTF. This chain joins TRBV28 and TRBJ1-2, with 9 bases fitting TRBD1. CDR1 and CDR2 (germline): MDHEN, SYDVKM. After removal of 4 bases from V and 2 bases from J, the junction contained 11 bases not matched to a gene. The CDR3 is 17 amino acids.